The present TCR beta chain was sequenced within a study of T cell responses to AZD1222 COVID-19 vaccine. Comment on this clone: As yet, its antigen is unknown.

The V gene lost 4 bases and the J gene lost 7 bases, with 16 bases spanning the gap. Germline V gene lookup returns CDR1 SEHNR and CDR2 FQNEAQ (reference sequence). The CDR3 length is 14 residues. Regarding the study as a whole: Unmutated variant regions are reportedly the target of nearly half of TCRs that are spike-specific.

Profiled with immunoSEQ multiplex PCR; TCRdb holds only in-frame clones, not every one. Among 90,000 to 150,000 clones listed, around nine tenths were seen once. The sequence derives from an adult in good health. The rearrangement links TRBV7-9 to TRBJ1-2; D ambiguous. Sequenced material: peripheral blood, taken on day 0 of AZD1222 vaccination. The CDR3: CASSSQMAIGGYTF. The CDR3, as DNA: TGTGCCAGCAGCTCCCAAATGGCAATCGGTGGCTACACCTTC.